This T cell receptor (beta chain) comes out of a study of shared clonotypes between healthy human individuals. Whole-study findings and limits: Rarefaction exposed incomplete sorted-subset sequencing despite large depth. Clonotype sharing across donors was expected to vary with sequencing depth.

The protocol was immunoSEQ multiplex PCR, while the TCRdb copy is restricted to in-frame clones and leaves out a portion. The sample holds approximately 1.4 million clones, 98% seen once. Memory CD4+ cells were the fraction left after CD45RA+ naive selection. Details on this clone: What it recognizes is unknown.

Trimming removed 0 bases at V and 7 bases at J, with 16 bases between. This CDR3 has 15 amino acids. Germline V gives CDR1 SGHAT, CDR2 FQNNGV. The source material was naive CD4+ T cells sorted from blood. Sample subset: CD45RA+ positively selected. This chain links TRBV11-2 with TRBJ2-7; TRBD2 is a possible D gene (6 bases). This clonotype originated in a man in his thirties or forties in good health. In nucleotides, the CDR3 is TGTGCCAGCAGCTTAGATGAAGCGGGCGGGTGGGAGCAGTACTTC. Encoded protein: CASSLDEAGGWEQYF.